These T cell receptor beta chains were read from a single sample in a study of identical twins. TCRdb re-derived calls from the 5' RACE reads in MiXCR, one entry per CDR3 protein. The sample contains 1.5 million to 2 million distinct CDR3 sequences, roughly a third of which appear only once. Sequencing was done on a sample of cord blood. These receptors came from a newborn girl in good health. Each CDR3 is given with its conserved first and last residue. D genes are given only for firm matches. Some rows have no size entry. The others give once, few or many, or a class for an expanded clone.

CDR3 protein,CDR3 DNA,clone size,D gene,V gene,J gene
CASRTGTGYPISDTQYF,TGTGCCAGCAGGACCGGGACAGGATATCCGATTTCAGATACGCAGTATTTT,few,TRBD1,TRBV12-3/TRBV12-4,TRBJ2-3
CASSYSGRGGSPLHF,TGTGCCAGCAGTTACTCGGGCAGGGGTGGTTCACCCCTCCACTTT,few,.,TRBV6-6,TRBJ1-6
CASSYPRDGNYGYTF,TGTGCCAGCAGTTACCCTCGGGACGGTAACTATGGCTACACCTTC,.,.,TRBV6-6,TRBJ1-2
CAARRTNYGYTF,TGTGCCGCTCGGAGGACTAACTATGGCTACACCTTC,few,.,TRBV30,TRBJ1-2
CASSWGGHYGYTF,TGTGCCAGCAGTTGGGGGGGGCACTATGGCTACACCTTC,few,.,TRBV6-5,TRBJ1-2
CASSSTTGLASNEQFF,TGTGCCAGCAGCTCAACAACGGGACTAGCGTCCAATGAGCAGTTCTTC,.,TRBD2,TRBV7-2,TRBJ2-1
CASSVPGTSSYEQYF,TGTGCCAGCAGTGTCCCCGGGACTAGCTCCTACGAGCAGTACTTC,.,TRBD2,TRBV9,TRBJ2-7
CASSSQGGGNEQYF,TGTGCCAGCAGTTCACAGGGGGGTGGTAACGAGCAGTACTTC,.,TRBD1,TRBV12-3/TRBV12-4,TRBJ2-7
CASSPETTDTQYF,TGTGCCAGCAGCCCCGAAACCACAGATACGCAGTATTTT,.,.,TRBV7-2,TRBJ2-3
CSATKPGWAVDGPTDTQYF,TGCAGTGCTACCAAACCCGGGTGGGCAGTCGACGGTCCCACAGATACGCAGTATTTT,.,.,TRBV20-1,TRBJ2-3
CASRWDRLSETQYF,TGTGCCAGCAGGTGGGACAGGTTATCAGAGACCCAGTACTTC,.,TRBD1,TRBV27,TRBJ2-5
CSARPWQGTDTQYF,TGCAGTGCTAGACCGTGGCAGGGCACAGATACGCAGTATTTT,.,.,TRBV20-1,TRBJ2-3
CARDPQETQYF,TGTGCCAGGGACCCCCAAGAGACCCAGTACTTC,once,.,TRBV24-1,TRBJ2-5
CASSYPQPTDTQYF,TGTGCCAGCAGTTACCCGCAACCCACAGATACGCAGTATTTT,few,.,TRBV6-2/TRBV6-3,TRBJ2-3
CASSEYVRTGRYEQYF,TGTGCCAGCAGTGAATATGTACGGACAGGGCGCTACGAGCAGTACTTC,once,TRBD1,TRBV25-1,TRBJ2-7
CASSQVPKYSYEQYF,TGTGCCAGCAGCCAAGTCCCGAAATACTCCTACGAGCAGTACTTC,few,.,TRBV3-1,TRBJ2-7
CASRLGSEQFF,TGTGCCAGCCGCCTTGGGAGTGAGCAGTTCTTC,.,.,TRBV28,TRBJ2-1
CASSERDVYGYTF,TGTGCCAGCAGTGAACGGGACGTCTATGGCTACACCTTC,few,.,TRBV25-1,TRBJ1-2
CSASQALKNSPLHF,TGCAGTGCCTCCCAGGCCCTTAAAAATTCACCCCTCCACTTT,.,.,TRBV20-1,TRBJ1-6
CATSRDRGGLPYGYTF,TGTGCCACCAGCAGAGATCGGGGAGGGCTACCATATGGCTACACCTTC,few,.,TRBV15,TRBJ1-2
CASSLIAKAIYEQYF,TGTGCCAGCAGTTTAATAGCCAAGGCAATCTACGAGCAGTACTTC,.,.,TRBV28,TRBJ2-7
CASSPYGQETQYF,TGTGCCAGCTCACCGTACGGTCAAGAGACCCAGTACTTC,few,.,TRBV18,TRBJ2-5
CSAPGTSGRNEQYF,TGCAGTGCTCCCGGGACTAGCGGCAGGAATGAGCAGTACTTC,.,TRBD2,TRBV20-1,TRBJ2-7
CASEGAIADTQYF,TGCGCTAGCGAGGGGGCCATCGCAGATACGCAGTATTTT,.,TRBD1,TRBV5-1,TRBJ2-3
CASSVLGGGNQPQHF,TGTGCCAGCAGTGTTTTGGGGGGGGGAAATCAGCCCCAGCATTTT,.,.,TRBV6-1,TRBJ1-5
CASSFQVAAEQYF,TGTGCCAGCAGTTTTCAAGTAGCTGCAGAGCAGTACTTC,many,.,TRBV12-3/TRBV12-4,TRBJ2-7
CASSFIVGLGETQYF,TGTGCCAGCAGCTTCATCGTGGGACTAGGAGAGACCCAGTACTTC,.,TRBD2,TRBV5-6,TRBJ2-5
CASAEYPSTDTQYF,TGTGCCAGCGCAGAATATCCCTCCACAGATACGCAGTATTTT,.,.,TRBV14,TRBJ2-3
CSVKGHSYNEQFF,TGCAGTGTCAAAGGACACTCCTACAATGAGCAGTTCTTC,.,.,TRBV20-1,TRBJ2-1
CASSSHSGSSDEQFF,TGTGCCAGCAGTTCCCATAGCGGGAGTAGTGATGAGCAGTTCTTC,.,TRBD2,TRBV27,TRBJ2-1
CASSLGRTITDTQYF,TGTGCCAGCAGCCTTGGGCGGACAATCACAGATACGCAGTATTTT,.,.,TRBV14,TRBJ2-3
CASSQAPLAGGRNEQFF,TGCGCCAGCAGCCAAGCCCCACTAGCGGGGGGGCGAAATGAGCAGTTCTTC,few,TRBD2,TRBV4-1,TRBJ2-1
CAISESPDSTDTQYF,TGTGCCATCAGTGAGTCCCCGGACAGCACAGATACGCAGTATTTT,many,.,TRBV10-3,TRBJ2-3
CASSQGTQFNQPQHF,TGCGCCAGCAGCCAAGGAACACAGTTCAATCAGCCCCAGCATTTT,.,.,TRBV4-1,TRBJ1-5
CASSEALAGKAGELFF,TGCGCCAGCAGTGAGGCGCTAGCGGGCAAGGCCGGGGAGCTGTTTTTT,.,TRBD2,TRBV10-2,TRBJ2-2
CSAPDRGDYGYTF,TGCAGCGCCCCGGACAGGGGAGACTATGGCTACACCTTC,.,TRBD1,TRBV29-1,TRBJ1-2
CSVTGTSTEAFF,TGCAGCGTGACCGGGACAAGCACTGAAGCTTTCTTT,.,.,TRBV29-1,TRBJ1-1
CASSFDRVSEKLFF,TGTGCCAGCAGTTTCGACAGGGTCTCTGAAAAACTGTTTTTT,few,TRBD1,TRBV27,TRBJ1-4
CASSFVAGSSYNEQYF,TGTGCCAGCAGCTTTGTGGCGGGTAGCTCCTACAATGAGCAGTACTTC,.,.,TRBV13,TRBJ2-7
CASSFTSGRAGNIQYF,TGTGCCAGCAGCTTTACTAGCGGGAGGGCCGGGAACATTCAGTACTTC,few,TRBD2,TRBV7-2,TRBJ2-4
CASALSVKYNEQYF,TGTGCCAGCGCGTTATCGGTGAAGTACAATGAGCAGTACTTC,.,.,TRBV7-2,TRBJ2-4
CASSVDASSPEETQYF,TGTGCCAGCAGCGTAGACGCTAGCTCTCCAGAAGAGACCCAGTACTTC,few,.,TRBV9,TRBJ2-5
CSARDLRLASYNEQFF,TGCAGTGCTAGAGATCTAAGGCTAGCCTCCTACAATGAGCAGTTCTTC,many,.,TRBV20-1,TRBJ2-1